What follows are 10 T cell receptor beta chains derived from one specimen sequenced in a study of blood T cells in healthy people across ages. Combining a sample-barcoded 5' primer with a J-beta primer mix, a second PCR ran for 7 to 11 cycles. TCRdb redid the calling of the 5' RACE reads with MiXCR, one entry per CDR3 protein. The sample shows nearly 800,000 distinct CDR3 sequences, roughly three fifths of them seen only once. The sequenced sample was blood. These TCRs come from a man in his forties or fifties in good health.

The CDR3 sequence is CASSTRTLADCTF. In DNA, the CDR3 is TGTGCCAGCAGTACAAGAACTCTCGCGGACTGCACCTTC. This chain uses TRBV3-1 with TRBJ1-2; no clear D. Deletions cut 6 bases from V and 13 bases from J, with 21 bases between. Germline values: CDR1 LGHDT, CDR2 YNNKEL (reference sequence). The CDR3 extends over 13 amino acids.

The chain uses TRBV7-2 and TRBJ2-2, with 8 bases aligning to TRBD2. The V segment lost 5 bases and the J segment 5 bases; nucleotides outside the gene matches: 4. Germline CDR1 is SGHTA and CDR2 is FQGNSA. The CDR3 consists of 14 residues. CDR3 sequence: CASSPSGGTGELFF. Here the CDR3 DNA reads TGTGCCAGCAGCCCCTCGGGGGGGACCGGGGAGCTGTTTTTT.

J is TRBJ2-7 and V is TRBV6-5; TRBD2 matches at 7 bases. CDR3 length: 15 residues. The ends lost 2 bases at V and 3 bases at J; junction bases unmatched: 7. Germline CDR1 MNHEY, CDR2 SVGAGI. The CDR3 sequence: CASSYAWDYNYEQYF. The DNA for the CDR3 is TGTGCCAGCAGTTACGCCTGGGACTACAACTACGAGCAGTACTTC.

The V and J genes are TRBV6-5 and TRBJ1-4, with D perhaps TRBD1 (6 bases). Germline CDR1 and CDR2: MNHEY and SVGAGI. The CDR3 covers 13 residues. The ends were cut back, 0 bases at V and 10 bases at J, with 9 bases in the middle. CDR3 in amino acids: CASSYSKGGKLFF. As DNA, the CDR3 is TGTGCCAGCAGTTACTCGAAGGGGGGAAAACTGTTTTTT.

CDR3 DNA sequence: TGTGCCAGCACCCCGGGACAGGGACGCGGGACCCAGTACTTC. Its translation is CASTPGQGRGTQYF. The chain has TRBV6-2 or TRBV6-3 and TRBJ2-5; 9 bases align to TRBD1. V was pared by 7 bases and J by 7 bases, with 10 bases of the junction left unmatched. This CDR3 has 14 residues. Germline loops: CDR1 MNHEY, CDR2 SVGEGT.

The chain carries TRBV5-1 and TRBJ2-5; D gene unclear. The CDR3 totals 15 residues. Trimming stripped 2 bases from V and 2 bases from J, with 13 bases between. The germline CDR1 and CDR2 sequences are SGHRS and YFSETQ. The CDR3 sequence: CASSFSLGKQETQYF. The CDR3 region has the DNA TGCGCCAGCAGCTTTAGTCTGGGAAAACAAGAGACCCAGTACTTC.

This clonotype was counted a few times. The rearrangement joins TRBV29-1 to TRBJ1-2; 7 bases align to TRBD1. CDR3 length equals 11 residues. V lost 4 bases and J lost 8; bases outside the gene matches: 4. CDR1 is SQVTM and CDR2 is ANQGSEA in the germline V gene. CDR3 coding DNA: TGCAGCGTTGGAGGGGGCAAGGGCTACACCTTC. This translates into CSVGGGKGYTF. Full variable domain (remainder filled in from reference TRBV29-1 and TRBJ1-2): SAVISQKPSRDICQRGTSLTIQCQVDSQVTMMFWYRQQPGQSLTLIATANQGSEATYESGFVIDKFPISRPNLTFSTLTVSNMSPEDSSIYLCSVGGGKGYTFGSGTRLTVV.

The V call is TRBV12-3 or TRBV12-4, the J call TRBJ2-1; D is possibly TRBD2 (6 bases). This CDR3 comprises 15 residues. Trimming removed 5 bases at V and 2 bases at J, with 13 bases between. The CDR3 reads CASSPGEEAYNEQFF. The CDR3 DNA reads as TGTGCCAGCAGTCCGGGGGAGGAGGCCTACAATGAGCAGTTCTTC.

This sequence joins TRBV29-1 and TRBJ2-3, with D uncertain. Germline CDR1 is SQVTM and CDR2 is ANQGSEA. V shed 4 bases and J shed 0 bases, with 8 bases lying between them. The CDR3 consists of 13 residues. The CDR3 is CSVALYSTDTQYF. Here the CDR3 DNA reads TGCAGCGTTGCTCTCTATAGCACAGATACGCAGTATTTT.

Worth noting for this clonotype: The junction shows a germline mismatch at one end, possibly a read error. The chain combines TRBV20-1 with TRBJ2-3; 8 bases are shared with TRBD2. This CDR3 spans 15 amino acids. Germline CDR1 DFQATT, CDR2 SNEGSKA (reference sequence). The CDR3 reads CSARGEREFSDTQYF. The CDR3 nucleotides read TGCAGTGCCAGAGGCGAGCGGGAGTTTTCAGATACGCAGTATTTT.